This TCR beta chain emerged from a study of blood T cell repertoires in COVID-19. In the study overall: The study drew acute and convalescent COVID-19 samples from the United States, Italy and Spain. The analysed material was cDNA or gDNA that came from T cells, B-cell-depleted T cells, or PBMCs.

The CDR3 is made up of 12 amino acids. Deletions cut 10 bases from V and 0 bases from J, with 10 bases between. CDR1 and CDR2 (germline): SNHLY, FYNNEI. Per the authors' pipeline: Reference gene primer amplification yielded estimated nucleated cell counts. The method was immunoSEQ multiplex PCR; TCRdb's version includes in-frame clones alone and lacks a portion of them. V and J calls and clone size are as listed in that table; D and trimming were resolved from the DNA. The sample carries roughly 340,000 clones, roughly 90% recorded once. The sequence came from a woman aged 25 to 39 with COVID-19, enrolled during active disease. The source material was peripheral blood. The genes are TRBV2 and TRBJ2-7; D possibly corresponds to TRBD1 (6 bases). The DNA for the CDR3 is TGTGCCATTCGGGACAACTCCTACGAGCAGTACTTC. Protein sequence: CAIRDNSYEQYF. The full variable domain, in which reference TRBV2 and TRBJ2-7 provide the parts outside the CDR3, is EPEVTQTPSHQVTQMGQEVILRCVPISNHLYFYWYRQILGQKVEFLVSFYNNEISEKSEIFDDQFSVERPDGSNFTLKIRSTKLEDSAMYFCAIRDNSYEQYFGPGTRLTVT.